The 20 T cell receptor beta chains below all came from one sample that was sequenced in a study of tumor-infiltrating lymphocytes in oesophageal squamous cell carcinoma. A single record per CDR3 protein comes from TCRdb applying MiXCR to the PCR reads. The sample gives 9,500 to 15,000 distinct CDR3 sequences, 45% to 65% of which show up once; more than 30% is in the top ten. Sequenced: esophageal tumor tissue. The receptors originated from a female donor with esophageal squamous cell carcinoma.

J is TRBJ2-5 and V is TRBV28; 11 bases agree with TRBD2. The assigned J gene may be wrong: the sequence end matches TRBJ2-4 better. From germline, CDR1 is MDHEN and CDR2 SYDVKM. This CDR3 comprises 19 residues. In nucleotides, the CDR3 is TGTGCCAGCAGCCCCCACGGAGCAGGGGGATTAGCGGGAGGGTACATTCAGTACTTC. This translates into CASSPHGAGGLAGGYIQYF.

The sample holds many counts of this clonotype. The V and J genes are TRBV19 and TRBJ2-1; the D gene could be TRBD1 or TRBD2 (6 bases each). The V and J ends lost 8 bases and 7 bases respectively, with 15 bases between them. CDR3 length equals 13 residues. The V gene's germline CDR1 is LNHDA and CDR2 SQIVND (reference sequence). The CDR3 spells CASSRGQGNEQFF. CDR3 bases: TGTGCCAGTTCGCGGGGCCAGGGGAATGAGCAGTTCTTC. Full variable domain (missing parts from reference TRBV19 and TRBJ2-1): DGGITQSPKYLFRKEGQNVTLSCEQNLNHDAMYWYRQDPGQGLRLIYYSQIVNDFQKGDIAEGYSVSREKKESFPLTVTSAQKNPTAFYLCASSRGQGNEQFFGPGTRLTVL.

This clonotype was found a few times. In this CDR3 the conserved last residue, phenylalanine or tryptophan, is missing, so a read error is likely. The DNA is omitted, as the CDR3 cannot be located on it reliably, and the CDR3 follows TCRdb's listing. J is TRBJ2-5 and V is TRBV6-6; whether TRBD1, the table's D call, matches the DNA was not checked. 18 amino acids form the CDR3, both terminal residues included. The germline V gene encodes CDR1 MNHNY and CDR2 SVGAGI (reference sequence). CDR3 residues: CASSYSLAGGNYGYTFGS.

The chain couples TRBV5-1 to TRBJ2-7; 8 nucleotides match TRBD2. The DNA end is more similar to TRBJ2-1, so the J call may be wrong. Germline loops: CDR1 SGHRS, CDR2 YFSETQ. This CDR3 spans 15 amino acids. CDR3 protein: CASSLVAGSRVEQFF. The DNA of the CDR3 is TGCGCCAGCAGCTTGGTAGCGGGGAGTAGGGTTGAGCAGTTCTTC.

This clonotype appeared a few times. The chain links TRBV7-2 to TRBJ2-6; D ambiguous. Germline V gene lookup returns CDR1 SGHTA and CDR2 FQGNSA. Trimming stripped 5 bases from V and 0 bases from J, with 8 bases between. The CDR3 consists of 15 residues. This CDR3 is CASSLLVSGANVLTF. CDR3 coding DNA: TGTGCCAGCAGCCTCCTCGTCTCTGGGGCCAACGTCCTGACTTTC.

The table lists this clonotype with a few counts. Because the CDR3 is missing its conserved closing phenylalanine or tryptophan, this is likely a read error. It is unclear where the CDR3 begins or ends on the DNA, so no DNA is shown, and the CDR3 is as TCRdb lists it. V is TRBV6-6 and J is TRBJ2-7; whether TRBD1, the table's D call, matches the DNA was not checked. Counting both end residues, the CDR3 totals 15 amino acids. Germline V gene lookup returns CDR1 MNHNY and CDR2 SVGAGI (reference sequence). The CDR3: CASRWTGNYGYTFGS.

This clonotype was detected ten times or more. The V gene is TRBV2, the J gene TRBJ1-1; 7 bases are shared with TRBD1. V gave up 2 bases and J gave up 4 bases; unmatched junction bases: 4. There are 14 residues in the CDR3. In germline, CDR1 is SNHLY, CDR2 FYNNEI. The CDR3 reads CASSESAGGTEAFF. The CDR3 DNA sequence: TGTGCCAGCAGTGAATCGGCAGGGGGCACTGAAGCTTTCTTT.

Remarks on this clonotype: One end of the junction fails to match germline, which may point to a read error. Here the CDR3 reads CASSLPRQVYEQYF. The CDR3 bases are TGTGCTAGCAGCCTCCCCCGACAGGTCTACGAGCAGTACTTC. V and J are TRBV7-6 and TRBJ2-3; the D gene is possibly TRBD1 (6 bases). The closer fit of TRBJ2-7 to the DNA end suggests the J call may be wrong. Germline V gene data show CDR1 as SGHVS and CDR2 as FNYEAQ. This CDR3 comprises 14 residues.

This clonotype occurred many times. This chain connects TRBV7-6 to TRBJ2-1, with 7 bases fitting TRBD2. The germline V gene has CDR1 SGHVS and CDR2 FNYEAQ. CDR3 size: 16 residues. J was trimmed by 0 bases and V by 6 bases; bases with no gene match: 8. The CDR3 is CASSSTSESSYNEQFF. CDR3 bases: TGTGCCAGCAGTTCCACTAGCGAAAGCTCCTACAATGAGCAGTTCTTC. The full variable domain, in which reference TRBV7-6 and TRBJ2-1 provide the parts outside the CDR3, is GAGVSQSPRYKVTKRGQDVALRCDPISGHVSLYWYRQALGQGPEFLTYFNYEAQQDKSGLPNDRFSAERPEGSISTLTIQRTEQRDSAMYRCASSSTSESSYNEQFFGPGTRLTVL.

This clonotype appeared many times. The V and J genes are TRBV4-1 and TRBJ2-7, with 8 positions matching TRBD1. CDR3 length: 15 residues. The germline gives CDR1 MGHRA, CDR2 YSYEKL. V shed 1 base and J 2 bases; nucleotides not matched to a gene: 4. CDR3 protein: CASSQAPGGPYEQYF. The CDR3 DNA is TGCGCCAGCAGCCAAGCCCCAGGGGGCCCCTACGAGCAGTACTTC.

The V call is TRBV7-2, the J call TRBJ1-2; D might be TRBD1 (5 bases). The germline CDR1 and CDR2 sequences are SGHTA and FQGNSA. The CDR3 contains 13 residues. The ends were cut back, 2 bases at V and 6 bases at J, with 10 bases in the middle. The CDR3 nucleotides read TGTGCCAGCAGCTTAATAGGGGCTCATGGCTACACCTTC. Translation gives CASSLIGAHGYTF.

This chain uses TRBV7-2 with TRBJ1-6; TRBD1 matches 7 bases. The V gene's germline CDR1 is SGHTA and CDR2 FQGNSA. Losses at the gene ends were 1 base for V and 6 bases for J; bases not matched to a gene: 6. The CDR3 length is 16 residues. CDR3 in amino acids: CASSLGWAGGNSPLHF. The CDR3 bases are TGTGCCAGCAGCTTAGGCTGGGCAGGGGGTAATTCACCCCTCCACTTT.

The chain has TRBV6-5 and TRBJ2-5; 9 bases line up with TRBD1. The better agreement between TRBJ1-2 and the DNA end casts doubt on the J call. The germline V gene has CDR1 MNHEY and CDR2 SVGAGI. The CDR3 covers 15 residues. CDR3 sequence: CASSYSAGQGNGYTF. In DNA form, the CDR3 reads TGTGCCAGCAGTTACTCCGCAGGACAGGGGAATGGCTACACCTTC.

The rearrangement links TRBV7-2 to TRBJ2-1; 7 bases line up with TRBD2. TRBJ2-7 matches the DNA end more closely, so the J call is doubtful. The germline gives CDR1 SGHTA, CDR2 FQGNSA. The CDR3 sequence is 15 residues long. Here the CDR3 reads CASTKTGGNSYEQYF. The DNA for the CDR3 is TGTGCCAGCACTAAGACGGGGGGAAATTCCTACGAGCAGTACTTC.

This clonotype occurred a few times. As DNA, the CDR3 is TGTGCCAGTATACCGGGACAGGCATGGGAGACCCAGTACTTC. Its translation: CASIPGQAWETQYF. This rearrangement joins TRBV7-6 to TRBJ2-5; 8 bases match TRBD1. This CDR3 has 14 amino acids. V was clipped by 9 bases and J by 5 bases; unmatched bases: 11. CDR1 is SGHVS and CDR2 is FNYEAQ in the germline V gene. Full variable domain (rest looked up from reference TRBV7-6 and TRBJ2-5): GAGVSQSPRYKVTKRGQDVALRCDPISGHVSLYWYRQALGQGPEFLTYFNYEAQQDKSGLPNDRFSAERPEGSISTLTIQRTEQRDSAMYRCASIPGQAWETQYFGPGTRLLVL.

The J gene is TRBJ2-3, the V gene TRBV7-3; 7 bases line up with TRBD2. The J call may be wrong; the DNA end is better matched by TRBJ2-5. Per germline, CDR1 SGHTA and CDR2 FQGTGA. CDR3 length equals 14 residues. The CDR3 sequence: CASSLTGRGETQYF. In nucleotides, the CDR3 is TGTGCCAGCAGCTTAACTGGGAGGGGCGAGACCCAGTACTTC.

The chain employs TRBV11-2 and TRBJ2-5, with 8 bases lining up with TRBD2. Germline V gives CDR1 SGHAT, CDR2 FQNNGV. The CDR3 extends over 15 amino acids. Trimming at V came to 5 bases and at J to 5 bases, leaving 10 bases not matched to a gene. DNA for the CDR3: TGTGCCAGCAGCCACACCGGGACTAGAGGGGAGACCCAGTACTTC. Its protein product is CASSHTGTRGETQYF.

This chain links TRBV7-8 with TRBJ2-1; D is perhaps TRBD1 or TRBD2 (6 bases each). V lost 5 bases, J lost 10 bases, and 21 bases lay in between. Per the germline V gene, CDR1 is SGHVS and CDR2 is FQNEAQ. The CDR3 consists of 15 residues. The CDR3 here is CASSVPGASSYEQFF. CDR3 sequence (DNA): TGTGCCAGCAGCGTACCGGGGGCTAGCTCCTACGAGCAGTTCTTC. The full variable domain, with the rest looked up from reference TRBV7-8 and TRBJ2-1, is GAGVSQSPRYKVAKRGQDVALRCDPISGHVSLFWYQQALGQGPEFLTYFQNEAQLDKSGLPSDRFFAERPEGSVSTLKIQRTQQEDSAVYLCASSVPGASSYEQFFGPGTRLTVL.

The chain joins TRBV5-1 to TRBJ1-5; possible D gene TRBD1, 5 bases. This CDR3 spans 15 amino acids. V lost 4 bases and J lost 4, with 15 bases in between. In germline, CDR1 is SGHRS, CDR2 YFSETQ. CDR3 loop: CASSPAQGANQPQHF. The CDR3 coding sequence is TGCGCCAGCAGCCCCGCGCAAGGGGCGAATCAGCCCCAGCATTTT.

About this clonotype itself: At one boundary the junction diverges from the germline segment, which might be a read error. This sequence joins TRBV7-3 and TRBJ2-1; the match to TRBD2 covers 9 bases. This CDR3 contains 15 residues. Germline V gene sequence: CDR1 SGHTA, CDR2 FQGTGA. The CDR3 coding sequence is TGTGCTAGCAGCCCCTCTAGCGGGAATAGGGGTGAGCAGTTCTTC. It is translated as CASSPSSGNRGEQFF.